This passage covers 4 T cell receptor beta chains from one sample sequenced in a study of control samples from healthy donors and cancer patients. Using immunoSEQ multiplex PCR, the repertoire was profiled, and TCRdb retains in-frame clones only, with some absent. The sample shows 89,000 or so clones, more than 70% of them seen only once. The specimen sequenced was blood. The receptor set was obtained from a man aged 50 to 59 in good health.

The chain uses TRBV6-5 and TRBJ2-5; TRBD2 agrees at 8 bases. V was clipped by 6 bases and J by 5 bases; unmatched bases: 5. Germline assignment: CDR1 MNHEY and CDR2 SVGAGI. This CDR3 has 13 amino acids. CDR3 loop: CASSPAGAETQYF. The CDR3 nucleotides are TGTGCCAGCAGCCCAGCGGGGGCGGAGACCCAGTACTTC.

This chain connects TRBV7-2 to TRBJ2-1; D is uncertain. The CDR3 covers 13 residues. Germline V gene data show CDR1 as SGHTA and CDR2 as FQGNSA. The V end was cut by 2 bases, the J end by 9 bases, with 11 bases between. DNA for the CDR3: TGTGCCAGCAGCTTAAAACCCTTGCCTGAGCAGTTCTTC. Its translation: CASSLKPLPEQFF. Together with reference TRBV7-2 and TRBJ2-1, the CDR3 gives the full variable domain: GAGVSQSPSNKVTEKGKDVELRCDPISGHTALYWYRQSLGQGLEFLIYFQGNSAPDKSGLPSDRFSAERTGGSVSTLTIQRTQQEDSAVYLCASSLKPLPEQFFGPGTRLTVL.

V and J are TRBV4-3 and TRBJ1-3; D is uncertain. V lost 2 bases and J 0 bases, leaving 8 bases between the germline ends. The CDR3 runs to 15 residues. Per germline, CDR1 LGHNA and CDR2 YSLEER. CDR3 nucleotide sequence: TGCGCCAGCAGCCAACGGTTTAGCTCTGGAAACACCATATATTTT. It yields the protein CASSQRFSSGNTIYF.

The gene calls are TRBV19 and TRBJ2-5; D remains ambiguous. Trimming cost V 8 bases and J 4 bases, with 11 bases left between them. The CDR3 runs 12 residues. The germline gives CDR1 LNHDA, CDR2 SQIVND (reference sequence). CDR3 amino acids: CASSERTETQYF. CDR3 coding DNA: TGTGCCAGTTCGGAAAGGACAGAGACCCAGTACTTC.